This T cell receptor beta chain was documented in a study of T cell changes during pregnancy in multiple sclerosis. The method was immunoSEQ multiplex PCR; TCRdb's version includes in-frame clones alone and lacks a portion of them. Of 35,000 to 40,000 clones listed, about nine tenths are singletons. CDR3 length equals 14 residues. Germline V CDR1 and CDR2: SNHLY, FYNNEI. Trimming took off 5 bases at V and 4 bases at J, with 11 bases between the two ends. The chain uses TRBV2 and TRBJ1-4; D gene uncertain. Sequences were derived from CD4+ T cells from peripheral blood mononuclear cells, sampled in the third trimester of pregnancy. The sequence was obtained from a female donor in good health, enrolled as a control in a pregnancy study. CDR3 sequence reads: CASSLGSGNEKLFF. CDR3 DNA sequence: TGTGCCAGCAGTCTTGGCAGCGGTAATGAAAAACTGTTTTTT.